One sample yielded the 10 T cell receptor beta chains listed below, sequenced in a study of CD8+ T cells in alopecia areata. RNA was extracted and reverse transcribed into cDNA as the sequencing template. TCRdb keeps only in-frame clones here, not all; method: immunoSEQ multiplex PCR. The data show about 180,000 clones, about 51% seen once. The sample's treatment: oral pan-JAK inhibitor, 5-10 mg twice daily. This sample comprised CD8+ T cells sorted from blood, obtained at roughly week 52, from a patient treated with tofacitinib. The receptors here all came from a human donor with alopecia areata.

This clone has a handful of counts. The CDR3 region is CASSQEQDLRGNTEAFF. Here the CDR3 DNA reads TGCGCCAGCAGCCAAGAACAGGACTTAAGGGGGAACACTGAAGCTTTCTTT. The gene calls are TRBV4-1 and TRBJ1-1; a possible D gene is TRBD1 (5 bases). V lost 0 bases and J lost 1, with 15 bases in between. Germline V gene sequence: CDR1 MGHRA, CDR2 YSYEKL. This CDR3 spans 17 amino acids.

This chain links TRBV2 with TRBJ1-6; no clear D. The V end lost 7 bases, the J end lost 7 bases, and 14 bases lay between the germline ends. The CDR3 covers 14 residues. CDR1 is SNHLY and CDR2 is FYNNEI in the germline V gene. The CDR3 region is CASTEGQPNSPLHF. The CDR3 DNA is TGTGCCAGCACCGAAGGCCAGCCAAATTCACCCCTCCACTTT.

This clone was counted between two and nine times. The chain combines TRBV5-4 with TRBJ1-6; D gene uncertain. Trimming cost V 5 bases and J 8 bases, with 17 bases left between them. Germline V gene lookup returns CDR1 SGHNT and CDR2 YYREEE (reference sequence). CDR3 size: 15 residues. The CDR3 region has the DNA TGTGCCAGCAGATTGTCGGGTCCCCGGGATTCACCCCTCCACTTT. It codes for CASRLSGPRDSPLHF.

This clone was counted a few times. The V gene is TRBV4-1, the J gene TRBJ1-2; D is unclear. This CDR3 comprises 14 residues. Germline lookup yields CDR1 MGHRA and CDR2 YSYEKL. Trimming took 3 bases from V and 4 from J, leaving 12 bases between them. The CDR3 is CASSHLETLYGYTF. CDR3 bases: TGCGCCAGCAGCCATTTGGAAACACTCTATGGCTACACCTTC.

V gene TRBV5-6 combines with J gene TRBJ2-7; 7 bases align to TRBD2. This CDR3 is 15 amino acids long. The V segment lost 4 bases and the J segment 4 bases; nucleotides outside the gene matches: 11. CDR1 and CDR2 (germline): SGHDT, YYEEEE. The CDR3 bases are TGTGCCAGCAGCCAACCGGGGGGTTGGGGATACGAGCAGTACTTC. It encodes CASSQPGGWGYEQYF.

The V and J genes are TRBV7-8 and TRBJ2-4, with TRBD2 as a possible D gene (5 bases). The CDR3 is made up of 15 amino acids. V lost 0 bases and J lost 0, with 6 bases in between. The germline gives CDR1 SGHVS, CDR2 FQNEAQ. The CDR3 protein is CASSLAGLAKNIQYF. CDR3 nucleotide sequence: TGTGCCAGCAGCTTAGCAGGACTAGCCAAAAACATTCAGTACTTC.

The chain recombines TRBV29-1 with TRBJ1-1; 7 nucleotides align to TRBD1. This CDR3 spans 13 amino acids. The ends lost 6 bases at V and 8 bases at J; junction bases unmatched: 12. Germline V gene lookup returns CDR1 SQVTM and CDR2 ANQGSEA. CDR3 coding DNA: TGCAGCGTAGAAAAGGGACAGCTGACGGAAGCTTTCTTT. It encodes CSVEKGQLTEAFF.

This clone appeared many times. CDR3 protein: CASSLPGVGTDTQYF. CDR3 in DNA: TGTGCCAGCAGCTTGCCCGGGGTGGGCACAGATACGCAGTATTTT. The V and J genes are TRBV28 and TRBJ2-3; D might be TRBD2 (5 bases). Per the germline V gene, CDR1 is MDHEN and CDR2 is SYDVKM. The V end lost 6 bases, the J end lost 1 base, and 14 bases lay between the germline ends. The CDR3 is made up of 15 amino acids.

This clone was counted only a few times. Within the sample, other DNA sequences also encode this same CDR3. CDR3: CASSLESYEQYF. In DNA, the CDR3 is TGTGCCAGCAGCTTGGAGTCCTACGAGCAGTACTTC. The rearrangement joins TRBV5-6 to TRBJ2-7; D call uncertain. The CDR3 extends over 12 amino acids. Between the trimmed V and J ends, which lost 0 bases and 1 base, there was a span of 2 bases. CDR1 and CDR2 from the germline V gene are SGHDT and YYEEEE.

The V gene is TRBV11-2, the J gene TRBJ2-2, with 9 bases matching TRBD1. The CDR3 totals 16 residues. The V gene's germline CDR1 is SGHAT and CDR2 FQNNGV. V was pared by 2 bases and J by 5 bases, with 6 bases of the junction left unmatched. The CDR3 coding sequence is TGTGCCAGCAGCTTATACAGGGGGCGCAGAACCGGGGAGCTGTTTTTT. Translated: CASSLYRGRRTGELFF.